The present T cell receptor beta chain was sequenced within a study of glioma-infiltrating T cells. As regards this clonotype: Its antigen remains unknown.

Using RNA template, CDR3s of TCR alpha and beta were amplified with iRepertoire arm-PCR. Tissue mRNA or PBMC total RNA, roughly 90-450 ng, went into one-step reverse transcription and amplification. One entry per CDR3 protein, called by TCRdb with MiXCR from the multiplex PCR reads. The profile shows roughly 190,000 distinct CDR3 sequences, 30% to 40% of them singletons. Regarding the study as a whole: Only very few CDR3 sequences appeared in both tissue and blood. Tissue-blood divergence was below expectation in non-neoplastic patients, above in gliomas.

This CDR3 contains 14 residues. Germline V lookup: CDR1 LNHDA, CDR2 SQIVND (reference sequence). Trimming stripped 3 bases from V and 5 bases from J, with 13 bases between. The chain employs TRBV19 and TRBJ2-5; possible D gene TRBD2, 6 bases. Sequenced: glioma tissue, nonneoplastic brain tissue, or PBMCs (not recorded which). The receptor was isolated from a human donor with low-grade glioma or glioblastoma, undergoing nonglioma brain surgery, or in good health (not recorded which). CDR3 coding DNA: TGTGCCAGTAGTATTTCGGGAGCCAGGGAGACCCAGTACTTC. Translation gives CASSISGARETQYF.